These T cell receptor beta chains were read from a single sample in a study of regulatory T cells in long-lasting Graves disease. TCRdb processed the multiplex PCR reads anew with MiXCR; each CDR3 protein has one entry. This sample has some 460,000 distinct CDR3 sequences, with about 16% found just once. The sample was also reused in another study, on T cells in Graves' hyperthyroidism and ophthalmopathy.

The starting material was peripheral blood mononuclear cells (PBMCs), obtained at new diagnosis, from a patient treated with antithyroid drugs. These TCRs come from a man between 35 and 55 years old with Graves disease. The CDR3 runs from the conserved cysteine through the conserved F or W. The size entry is marked missing in some rows and otherwise reads once, few, many or a size class.

clone_size j_call cdr3_length v_call cdr3_aa
. TRBJ2-2 14 TRBV7-2 CASSLSTLAGELFF
few TRBJ1-2 16 TRBV12-3/TRBV12-4 CASSPLGQGMDYGYTF
few TRBJ1-1 13 TRBV19 CASSIVANTEAFF
few TRBJ2-3 16 TRBV24-1 CATSDPNPGTEDTQYF
. TRBJ2-7 18 TRBV28 CASSSGLAGGPGGYEQYF
. TRBJ1-6 14 TRBV12-3/TRBV12-4 CASSFGTDNSPLHF
many TRBJ2-1 17 TRBV3-1 CASSRPTSGRWGNEQFF
few TRBJ2-2 12 TRBV3-1 CASSYGWGELFF
. TRBJ2-2 15 TRBV20-1 CSAPNGGRQTGELFF
. TRBJ2-3 14 TRBV20-1 CSALLAGVADTQYF
. TRBJ1-5 18 TRBV19 CASSMWTGGSLGNQPQHF
. TRBJ1-5 16 TRBV28 CASSFRAGANNQPQHF
. TRBJ1-2 14 TRBV12-3/TRBV12-4 CASSSTGETGGYTF
many TRBJ2-5 16 TRBV27 CASSLLSSGRSETQYF
many TRBJ2-5 15 TRBV7-2 CASTPWRRGAETQYF
few TRBJ2-1 16 TRBV6-1 CASRPTGPLSYNEQFF
many TRBJ2-3 15 TRBV28 CASSLSGRNVDTQYF
few TRBJ1-6 14 TRBV6-2/TRBV6-3 CASTLTGGYSPLHF
many TRBJ2-7 12 TRBV28 CASLGNSYEQYF
many TRBJ1-1 14 TRBV24-1 CATSDSNPPAEAFF
many TRBJ2-7 18 TRBV5-1 CASSLSLGWGSGLNEQYF
many TRBJ2-7 13 TRBV28 CASSRQMGYEQYF
many TRBJ1-6 12 TRBV7-9 CGPGQYNSPLHF
many TRBJ2-3 14 TRBV2 CASRLAGGVDTQYF
many TRBJ2-1 13 TRBV2 CASSAVRYNEQFF
few TRBJ2-7 16 TRBV9 CASSVGAQINSYEQYF
. TRBJ1-2 15 TRBV13 CASSLGVRQGRGYTF
many TRBJ2-5 16 TRBV7-2 CASSLNAGLRGETQYF
many TRBJ2-5 15 TRBV6-2/TRBV6-3 CASSYNPSSEETQYF
. TRBJ2-7 14 TRBV6-5 CASSYWGRGDEQYF
few TRBJ2-7 14 TRBV4-2 CASSRETSGLEQYF
few TRBJ2-3 17 TRBV7-3 CASSLRGGGPRSDTQYF
few TRBJ2-3 14 TRBV10-2 CASSEIQRGDTQYF
few TRBJ2-1 14 TRBV11-2 CASSIKLVYDEQFF
. TRBJ2-1 15 TRBV2 CASSDRGNTYNEQFF
few TRBJ2-3 14 TRBV10-1 CASSAAYSTDTQYF
. TRBJ2-3 15 TRBV12-3/TRBV12-4 CASSKTGLPTDTQYF
few . 10 TRBV20-1 CSARSETQYF
many TRBJ1-2 12 TRBV6-1 CASFKGENGYTF
. TRBJ2-7 15 TRBV20-1 CSARVSGGSSYEQYF
many TRBJ1-2 13 TRBV27 CASSWTGAYGYTF
many TRBJ1-5 15 TRBV2 CASALRTDSNQPQHF
few TRBJ2-5 17 TRBV9 CASSAGTSGGSQETQYF
. TRBJ2-7 15 TRBV11-3 CASGRRTGDSYEQYF
few TRBJ1-4 18 TRBV2 CACRVGDERRGTNEKLFF
many TRBJ2-1 17 TRBV5-1 CASSLSLGQGSYNEQFF
many TRBJ2-5 14 TRBV5-1 CASSFRGAGASQYF
many TRBJ2-3 13 TRBV6-1 CASRDRSTDTQYF
. TRBJ2-1 15 TRBV2 CASIPPGASYNEQFF
few TRBJ2-7 16 TRBV6-1 CASTAPGTHPSGEQYF
. TRBJ2-7 13 TRBV6-1 CASSRGAIAEQYF
many TRBJ2-7 14 TRBV5-1 CASSIPGRAYEQYF
. TRBJ2-1 14 TRBV9 CASSVARVGNEQFF